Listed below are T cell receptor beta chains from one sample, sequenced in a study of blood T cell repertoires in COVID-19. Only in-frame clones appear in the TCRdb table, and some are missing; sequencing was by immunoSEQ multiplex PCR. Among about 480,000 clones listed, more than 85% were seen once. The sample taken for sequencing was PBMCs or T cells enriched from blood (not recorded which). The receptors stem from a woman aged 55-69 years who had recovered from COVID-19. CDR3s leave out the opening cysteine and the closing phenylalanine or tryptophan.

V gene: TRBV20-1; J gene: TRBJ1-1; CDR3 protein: SASRAF
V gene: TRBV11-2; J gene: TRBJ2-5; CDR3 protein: ASSSRGFSGETQY
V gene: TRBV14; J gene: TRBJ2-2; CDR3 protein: ASSKTGTNTGELF
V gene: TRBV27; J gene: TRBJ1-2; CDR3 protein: ASRKATTGTWGYT
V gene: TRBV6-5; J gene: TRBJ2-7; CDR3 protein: ASSSGLVSYEQY
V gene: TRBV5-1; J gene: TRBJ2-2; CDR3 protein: ASSFSGGLSGELF
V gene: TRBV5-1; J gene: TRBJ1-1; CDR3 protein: ASSSAQGATDTEAF
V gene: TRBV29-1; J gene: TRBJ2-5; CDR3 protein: SVEDRVVTQETQY
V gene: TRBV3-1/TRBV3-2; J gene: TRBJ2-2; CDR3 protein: ASRRRQGTGELF
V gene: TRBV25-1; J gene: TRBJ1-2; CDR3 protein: ASSGQLPNYGYT
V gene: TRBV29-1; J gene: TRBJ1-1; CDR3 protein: SVRSGMNTEAF
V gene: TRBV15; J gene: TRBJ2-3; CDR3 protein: ATSRDRWLAETTDTQY
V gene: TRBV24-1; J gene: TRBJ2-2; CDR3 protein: ATSEKPHRNTGELF
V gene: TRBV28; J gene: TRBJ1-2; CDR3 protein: ASMEGFMRYGYT
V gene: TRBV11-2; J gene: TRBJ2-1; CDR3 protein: ASSFLGGGSYNEQF
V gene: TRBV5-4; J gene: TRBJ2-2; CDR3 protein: ASSFRPGANTGELF
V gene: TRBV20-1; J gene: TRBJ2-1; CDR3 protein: SASERGGFYNEQF
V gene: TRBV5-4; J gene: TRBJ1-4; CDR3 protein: ASSPGQNNEKLF
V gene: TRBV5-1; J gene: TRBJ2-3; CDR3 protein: ASSSKEGITDTQY
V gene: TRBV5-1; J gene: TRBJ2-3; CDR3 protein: ASRRGDSMTSTDTQY
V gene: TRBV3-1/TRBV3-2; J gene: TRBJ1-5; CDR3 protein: ASSRGQGDAQPQH
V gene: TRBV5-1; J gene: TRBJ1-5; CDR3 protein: ASSLAGYSNQPQH
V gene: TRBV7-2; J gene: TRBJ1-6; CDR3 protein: ASSLLYNSPLH
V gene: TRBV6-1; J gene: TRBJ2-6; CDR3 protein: ASSGGTGGSGANVLT
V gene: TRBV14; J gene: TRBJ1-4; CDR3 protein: ASSLLDRFNEKLF
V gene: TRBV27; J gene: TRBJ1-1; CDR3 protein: ASSQRLDTEAF
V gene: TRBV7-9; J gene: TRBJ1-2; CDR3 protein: ASSLLGGQDYGYT
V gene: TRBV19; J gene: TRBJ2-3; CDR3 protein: ATSDRGGDTQY
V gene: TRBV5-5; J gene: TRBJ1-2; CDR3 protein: ASSLQVVDGYT
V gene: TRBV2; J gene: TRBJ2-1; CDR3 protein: ASRPRSSYNEQF
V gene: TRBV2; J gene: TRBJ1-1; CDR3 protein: ASSDLGGSNTEAF
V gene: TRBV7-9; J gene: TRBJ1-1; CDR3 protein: ASSSPAQGARTEAF
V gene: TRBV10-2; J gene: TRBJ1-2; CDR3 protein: ASSVEITGDYGYT
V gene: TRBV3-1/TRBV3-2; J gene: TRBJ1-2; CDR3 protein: ASSQLGTGHYGYT
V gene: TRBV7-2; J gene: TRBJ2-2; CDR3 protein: ASSVVGTSGNTGELF
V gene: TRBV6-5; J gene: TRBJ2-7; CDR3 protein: ASTPSDTYYEQY
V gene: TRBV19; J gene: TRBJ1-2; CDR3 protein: ASRIGAASYYGYT
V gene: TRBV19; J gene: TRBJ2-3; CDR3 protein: ASSLPGQATDTQY